This T cell receptor beta chain was recovered during a study of blood T cells in healthy people across ages. This clonotype was observed a single time. This may be a read error: a much more frequent sequence differs by one nucleotide. Sample-barcoded 5' priming and a J-beta primer mix drove a second PCR of 7 to 11 cycles. Using its own MiXCR run on the 5' RACE reads, TCRdb lists one record per CDR3 protein. The table lists some 890,000 distinct CDR3 sequences, 29% of them singletons. In germline, CDR1 is SGHDN, CDR2 FVKESK. J gave up 4 bases and V 8 bases, and 8 bases lay outside the gene matches. This CDR3 contains 14 residues. These same data were also listed under a study on T cells of mothers and their children.

Sequencing was carried out using blood. The origin of this receptor is a woman aged 40 to 50 in good health. The chain links TRBV14 to TRBJ2-7; 10 bases are shared with TRBD1. In DNA form, the CDR3 reads TGTGCCAGCGGCCGACAGGGGGCGGCTTACGAGCAGTACTTC. It is translated as CASGRQGAAYEQYF.